By share, the clone carrying this T cell receptor beta chain counts as medium-sized. Its target is not known. The SP2 primer and nested alpha and beta constant region primers amplified ligated cDNA in four rounds. Alpha and beta constant region primers primed reverse transcription for blood and skin samples. TCRdb used MiXCR to reprocess the UMI-ligation and nested PCR reads, holding one entry per CDR3 protein. The data contain 30,000 to 35,000 distinct CDR3 sequences, about 6.2% of them seen just once; the ten biggest clones take up over 3%. Germline-derived CDR1 and CDR2 are SGHDN and FVKESK. V was trimmed by 4 bases and J by 10 bases, leaving 22 bases between them. The CDR3 spans 15 residues. The source of the sample is a study of naive and memory T cell subsets. Notes on the study in general: The RNA method is potentially sensitive to activation and differentiation changes. Tuberculin site TCR excess was interpreted as type IV hypersensitivity infiltration.

Treatment here: skin biopsy from PPD injection site in Mantoux-positive individual. The library had UMIs added by 3' ligation of an oligonucleotide to TCR cDNA. Individuals with a positive Mantoux test gave biopsies from PPD-injected skin. This receptor was identified in an adult in good health. The input for sequencing was skin, taken from a tuberculin skin test site. The chain combines TRBV14 with TRBJ1-1; no reliable D call. The CDR3 is CASSLRQIGLPGAFF. Here the CDR3 DNA reads TGTGCCAGCAGCCTCCGACAAATCGGCCTACCGGGAGCTTTCTTT.